This passage covers 26 T cell receptor beta chains from one sample sequenced in a study of blood T cell repertoires in COVID-19. This table comes from immunoSEQ multiplex PCR, and its TCRdb copy is limited to in-frame clones, with some not included. Seen here are over 45,000 clones, approximately 89% observed once, and the top ten hold roughly an eighth. The specimen was peripheral blood. The receptors were gathered from a woman aged 60-70 years with active COVID-19.

The V and J genes are TRBV7-2 and TRBJ2-7, with a tentative D call TRBD1 (5 bases). Germline loops: CDR1 SGHTA, CDR2 FQGNSA. This CDR3 is 13 amino acids long. Trimming took 2 bases from V and 7 from J, leaving 12 bases between them. CDR3 nucleotides: TGTGCCAGCAGCTTAAGGGGTTCTAGAGAGCAGTACTTC. Encoded protein: CASSLRGSREQYF.

J is TRBJ1-2 and V is TRBV11-2, with D maybe TRBD1 (5 bases). This CDR3 spans 16 amino acids. The germline V gene encodes CDR1 SGHAT and CDR2 FQNNGV. Trimming removed 0 bases from V and 2 bases from J, with 13 bases in between. The CDR3 region has the DNA TGTGCCAGCAGCTTAGATCGGGTGGGGCTCAACTATGGCTACACCTTC. This encodes CASSLDRVGLNYGYTF.

The chain recombines TRBV30 with TRBJ2-5; weak D call: TRBD1 (7 bases). CDR3 length: 14 amino acids. Germline V lookup: CDR1 GTSNPN, CDR2 SVGIG (reference sequence). V was clipped by 1 base and J by 5 bases, with 14 bases between them. The CDR3 DNA is TGTGCCTGGAGTGGTTGGGCAGGGGGGGAGACCCAGTACTTC. Its protein product is CAWSGWAGGETQYF.

Only one count was recorded for this clone. The chain uses TRBV10-3 and TRBJ2-3; 10 bases line up with TRBD2. With 6 bases clipped from V and 5 bases from J, the junction kept 5 bases outside the gene matches. Germline V lookup: CDR1 ENHRY, CDR2 SYGVKD. CDR3 length equals 14 residues. The CDR3 protein is CAISRLAGEDTQYF. The CDR3 DNA is TGTGCCATCAGCCGACTAGCGGGTGAAGATACGCAGTATTTT.

The chain couples TRBV5-1 to TRBJ1-1, with D unclear. The CDR3 runs to 13 residues. Germline V gene data show CDR1 as SGHRS and CDR2 as YFSETQ. Trimming shortened V by 1 base and J by 4 bases, and 8 bases separated the two germline ends. The CDR3 DNA sequence: TGCGCCAGCAGCTTGTCTTCCGGCACTGAAGCTTTCTTT. Translated, it gives CASSLSSGTEAFF. Variable domain in full (rest from reference TRBV5-1 and TRBJ1-1): KAGVTQTPRYLIKTRGQQVTLSCSPISGHRSVSWYQQTPGQGLQFLFEYFSETQRNKGNFPGRFSGRQFSNSRSEMNVSTLELGDSALYLCASSLSSGTEAFFGQGTRLTVV.

V is TRBV9 and J is TRBJ1-5; 7 positions match TRBD1. CDR1 is SGDLS and CDR2 is YYNGEE in the germline V gene. The CDR3 loop spans 15 amino acids. V gave up 4 bases and J gave up 6 bases; unmatched junction bases: 10. The CDR3 DNA follows: TGTGCCAGCAGCCCAAGTGGGACAGCCTTTCAGCCCCAGCATTTT. This codes for CASSPSGTAFQPQHF.

The chain combines TRBV5-1 with TRBJ2-5; D unresolved. The CDR3 length is 14 residues. Trimming took off 4 bases at V and 5 bases at J, with 15 bases between the two ends. Per the germline V gene, CDR1 is SGHRS and CDR2 is YFSETQ. This CDR3 is CASSPSVVWETQYF. The CDR3 bases are TGCGCCAGCAGCCCCTCGGTAGTCTGGGAGACCCAGTACTTC.

The chain joins TRBV19 to TRBJ2-7, with 9 nucleotides matching TRBD1. V shed 5 bases, J shed 3 bases, and the junction held 5 bases outside the gene matches. Germline V gene sequence: CDR1 LNHDA, CDR2 SQIVND (reference sequence). The CDR3 loop spans 14 amino acids. DNA for the CDR3: TGTGCCAGTAGTGACCGGACAGGGGACTACGAGCAGTACTTC. Its protein product is CASSDRTGDYEQYF.

The V call is TRBV9, the J call TRBJ1-1; unclear D gene. The V gene lost 0 bases and the J gene lost 3 bases, with 9 bases spanning the gap. Germline V gene lookup returns CDR1 SGDLS and CDR2 YYNGEE. The CDR3 has 14 residues. The CDR3, as DNA: TGTGCCAGCAGCGTAGATGGGAGGTACACTGAAGCTTTCTTT. Its protein is CASSVDGRYTEAFF.

The chain has TRBV6-5 and TRBJ2-5; D is undetermined. Germline-derived CDR1 and CDR2 are MNHEY and SVGAGI. V was pared by 8 bases and J by 1 base, with 17 bases between. The CDR3 spans 15 residues. CDR3 sequence (DNA): TGTGCCAGCTCGATCGGGTGGTCATCCCAAGAGACCCAGTACTTC. This translates into CASSIGWSSQETQYF.

The rearrangement uses TRBV5-4 and TRBJ2-1; possibly TRBD1 for D (6 bases). Germline loops: CDR1 SGHNT, CDR2 YYREEE (reference sequence). Trimming cost V 0 bases and J 12 bases, with 16 bases left between them. CDR3 length: 14 residues. The CDR3 region has the DNA TGTGCCAGCAGCTTGGTAAACGATCGACAGGTGCAGTTCTTC. It is translated as CASSLVNDRQVQFF.

The genes are TRBV2 and TRBJ1-3; perhaps TRBD1 as D (6 bases). V lost 6 bases and J 2 bases, leaving 11 bases between the germline ends. Germline V gene lookup returns CDR1 SNHLY and CDR2 FYNNEI. The CDR3 spans 14 residues. The CDR3 reads CASRDRTAGNTIYF. CDR3 DNA: TGTGCCAGCAGAGACCGGACAGCTGGAAACACCATATATTTT.

The chain carries TRBV10-1 and TRBJ2-3; 7 nucleotides agree with TRBD2. The V gene's germline CDR1 is WNHNN and CDR2 SYGVQD (reference sequence). Trimming cost V 5 bases and J 0 bases; bases outside gene matches: 5. The CDR3 runs to 15 residues. CDR3 DNA: TGCGCCAGCAGTATTGGACTAGGGAGCACAGATACGCAGTATTTT. The encoded protein is CASSIGLGSTDTQYF.

Within the sample, this clone is medium-sized. CDR3 sequence (DNA): TGCGCCAGCAGCTCACAGGCTAACGAGCAGTACTTC. It is translated as CASSSQANEQYF. V is TRBV5-1 and J is TRBJ2-7; maybe TRBD1 (5 bases). Germline V gene sequence: CDR1 SGHRS, CDR2 YFSETQ. CDR3 size: 12 residues. Trimming cost V 3 bases and J 5 bases, with 9 bases left between them.

The genes are TRBV30 and TRBJ2-7; 7 bases map to TRBD1. Germline V CDR1 and CDR2: GTSNPN, SVGIG (reference sequence). The CDR3 spans 13 residues. Germline trimming cut 2 bases from V and 6 bases from J; bases unmatched to any gene: 7. CDR3 sequence: CAWSYRGGSEQYF. In nucleotides, the CDR3 is TGTGCCTGGAGTTACAGGGGTGGGAGCGAGCAGTACTTC.

The count of this clone is one. The V gene is TRBV29-1, the J gene TRBJ2-3; 14 bases fit TRBD2. The CDR3 totals 18 residues. Germline V gene sequence: CDR1 SQVTM, CDR2 ANQGSEA. The trim removed 4 bases at V and 0 bases at J, leaving 9 bases unmatched. CDR3 in amino acids: CSVGGWTSGGLSTDTQYF. DNA of the CDR3: TGCAGCGTTGGCGGGTGGACTAGCGGGGGGCTTAGCACAGATACGCAGTATTTT.

This rearrangement joins TRBV19 to TRBJ2-5; TRBD2 matches 10 bases. CDR1 and CDR2 from the germline V gene are LNHDA and SQIVND (reference sequence). This CDR3 is built from 14 residues. V shed 3 bases, J shed 4 bases, and the junction held 2 bases outside the gene matches. CDR3 sequence: CASSIGLAAETQYF. CDR3 bases: TGTGCCAGTAGTATTGGACTAGCGGCAGAGACCCAGTACTTC.

The chain combines TRBV5-1 with TRBJ2-5; TRBD1 agrees at 8 bases. This CDR3 spans 13 amino acids. Germline CDR1 reads SGHRS; CDR2 reads YFSETQ. Trimming at V came to 1 base and at J to 5 bases, leaving 1 base not matched to a gene. The CDR3 nucleotides are TGCGCCAGCAGCTTGACAGGGGGGGAGACCCAGTACTTC. It codes for CASSLTGGETQYF. The variable domain in full, with the rest retrieved from reference TRBV5-1 and TRBJ2-5, is KAGVTQTPRYLIKTRGQQVTLSCSPISGHRSVSWYQQTPGQGLQFLFEYFSETQRNKGNFPGRFSGRQFSNSRSEMNVSTLELGDSALYLCASSLTGGETQYFGPGTRLLVL.

This chain links TRBV19 with TRBJ2-7; weak D call: TRBD2 (6 bases). The length of the CDR3 is 14 residues. V gave up 5 bases and J gave up 3 bases, with 14 bases separating them. CDR1 is LNHDA, CDR2 SQIVND, per germline (reference sequence). This CDR3 is CASSFGWGDYEQYF. The CDR3 DNA sequence: TGTGCCAGTAGTTTTGGGTGGGGGGACTACGAGCAGTACTTC.

The chain joins TRBV5-1 to TRBJ2-3, with D possibly being TRBD1 (6 bases). Germline loops: CDR1 SGHRS, CDR2 YFSETQ. Trimming pared 4 bases from V and 1 base from J, leaving 10 bases between. The CDR3 spans 14 residues. CDR3 amino acids: CASSGRTGTDTQYF. CDR3 nucleotide sequence: TGCGCCAGCAGCGGCCGGACAGGCACAGATACGCAGTATTTT.

This chain links TRBV7-3 with TRBJ2-3; 10 nucleotides align to TRBD2. With 4 bases clipped from V and 4 bases from J, the junction kept 14 bases outside the gene matches. There are 18 residues in the CDR3. Germline assignment: CDR1 SGHTA and CDR2 FQGTGA. CDR3 protein: CASSYRGSGGPGSDTQYF. For the CDR3, the DNA is TGTGCCAGCAGCTACCGGGGTAGCGGGGGGCCAGGGTCAGATACGCAGTATTTT.

Here the CDR3 reads CASGSGSDTEAFF. Written as DNA, the CDR3 is TGTGCCAGCGGCTCGGGGAGCGACACTGAAGCTTTCTTT. V is TRBV11-3 and J is TRBJ1-1; no clear D. CDR1 and CDR2 from the germline V gene are SGHNT and YENEEA. The CDR3 is 13 amino acids. V gave up 8 bases and J gave up 3 bases, with 13 bases separating them.

The gene calls are TRBV21-1 and TRBJ1-4; the D segment call TRBD1 is taken from the table without a DNA check. TRBV21-1 is described as a pseudogene. The CDR3 contains 18 residues. The CDR3 region has the DNA TGTGCCAGCAGCAAGACAGACAGGGGAGGGTTGGCTAATGAAAAACTGTTTTTT. Protein product: CASSKTDRGGLANEKLFF.

This rearrangement joins TRBV19 to TRBJ2-7; tentative D call: TRBD1 (5 bases). The CDR3 loop spans 13 amino acids. Germline V gene lookup returns CDR1 LNHDA and CDR2 SQIVND (reference sequence). V was shortened by 7 bases and J by 3 bases, with 13 bases between the two germline ends. The chain's CDR3 is CASKMTDNYEQYF. CDR3 nucleotide sequence: TGTGCCAGTAAGATGACAGATAACTACGAGCAGTACTTC.

The chain couples TRBV5-4 to TRBJ2-5, with D hard to call. CDR3 length: 15 residues. V lost 0 bases and J 2 bases, leaving 11 bases between the germline ends. CDR1 is SGHNT and CDR2 is YYREEE in the germline V gene (reference sequence). The CDR3 is CASSLARYSQETQYF. In DNA form, the CDR3 reads TGTGCCAGCAGCTTGGCCAGGTACTCGCAAGAGACCCAGTACTTC.

The rearrangement uses TRBV6-2 or TRBV6-3 and TRBJ2-1, with 8 bases fitting TRBD1. Germline V gene sequence: CDR1 MNHEY, CDR2 SVGEGT. V lost 6 bases, J lost 6 bases, and 7 bases stayed unmatched. The CDR3 is made up of 14 amino acids. CDR3 sequence (DNA): TGTGCCAGCAGCCCGGGACAGGCGAGCAATGAGCAGTTCTTC. This codes for CASSPGQASNEQFF.